This T cell receptor beta chain is from a study of CD8 T cells in Susac syndrome. RNA was extracted with the RNeasy kit, and a quantity of roughly 0.5 to 1 ug was reverse transcribed using random hexamers. TCRdb ran MiXCR on the immunoSEQ multiplex PCR reads and lists one entry per CDR3 protein. The repertoire holds about 130,000 distinct CDR3 sequences, with approximately 94% as singletons. The sample was CD4+ T cells from PBMCs. This sequence originates from a human donor with multiple sclerosis.

The CDR3 nucleotides are TGTGCCGTGGACACAGGGGCAGTCAACTATGGCTACACCTTC. Amino acid sequence: CAVDTGAVNYGYTF. The chain recombines TRBV10-3 with TRBJ1-2; 7 positions match TRBD1. Germline CDR1 ENHRY, CDR2 SYGVKD. The CDR3 is 14 residues long. V was pared by 11 bases and J by 2 bases, with 11 bases of the junction left unmatched.